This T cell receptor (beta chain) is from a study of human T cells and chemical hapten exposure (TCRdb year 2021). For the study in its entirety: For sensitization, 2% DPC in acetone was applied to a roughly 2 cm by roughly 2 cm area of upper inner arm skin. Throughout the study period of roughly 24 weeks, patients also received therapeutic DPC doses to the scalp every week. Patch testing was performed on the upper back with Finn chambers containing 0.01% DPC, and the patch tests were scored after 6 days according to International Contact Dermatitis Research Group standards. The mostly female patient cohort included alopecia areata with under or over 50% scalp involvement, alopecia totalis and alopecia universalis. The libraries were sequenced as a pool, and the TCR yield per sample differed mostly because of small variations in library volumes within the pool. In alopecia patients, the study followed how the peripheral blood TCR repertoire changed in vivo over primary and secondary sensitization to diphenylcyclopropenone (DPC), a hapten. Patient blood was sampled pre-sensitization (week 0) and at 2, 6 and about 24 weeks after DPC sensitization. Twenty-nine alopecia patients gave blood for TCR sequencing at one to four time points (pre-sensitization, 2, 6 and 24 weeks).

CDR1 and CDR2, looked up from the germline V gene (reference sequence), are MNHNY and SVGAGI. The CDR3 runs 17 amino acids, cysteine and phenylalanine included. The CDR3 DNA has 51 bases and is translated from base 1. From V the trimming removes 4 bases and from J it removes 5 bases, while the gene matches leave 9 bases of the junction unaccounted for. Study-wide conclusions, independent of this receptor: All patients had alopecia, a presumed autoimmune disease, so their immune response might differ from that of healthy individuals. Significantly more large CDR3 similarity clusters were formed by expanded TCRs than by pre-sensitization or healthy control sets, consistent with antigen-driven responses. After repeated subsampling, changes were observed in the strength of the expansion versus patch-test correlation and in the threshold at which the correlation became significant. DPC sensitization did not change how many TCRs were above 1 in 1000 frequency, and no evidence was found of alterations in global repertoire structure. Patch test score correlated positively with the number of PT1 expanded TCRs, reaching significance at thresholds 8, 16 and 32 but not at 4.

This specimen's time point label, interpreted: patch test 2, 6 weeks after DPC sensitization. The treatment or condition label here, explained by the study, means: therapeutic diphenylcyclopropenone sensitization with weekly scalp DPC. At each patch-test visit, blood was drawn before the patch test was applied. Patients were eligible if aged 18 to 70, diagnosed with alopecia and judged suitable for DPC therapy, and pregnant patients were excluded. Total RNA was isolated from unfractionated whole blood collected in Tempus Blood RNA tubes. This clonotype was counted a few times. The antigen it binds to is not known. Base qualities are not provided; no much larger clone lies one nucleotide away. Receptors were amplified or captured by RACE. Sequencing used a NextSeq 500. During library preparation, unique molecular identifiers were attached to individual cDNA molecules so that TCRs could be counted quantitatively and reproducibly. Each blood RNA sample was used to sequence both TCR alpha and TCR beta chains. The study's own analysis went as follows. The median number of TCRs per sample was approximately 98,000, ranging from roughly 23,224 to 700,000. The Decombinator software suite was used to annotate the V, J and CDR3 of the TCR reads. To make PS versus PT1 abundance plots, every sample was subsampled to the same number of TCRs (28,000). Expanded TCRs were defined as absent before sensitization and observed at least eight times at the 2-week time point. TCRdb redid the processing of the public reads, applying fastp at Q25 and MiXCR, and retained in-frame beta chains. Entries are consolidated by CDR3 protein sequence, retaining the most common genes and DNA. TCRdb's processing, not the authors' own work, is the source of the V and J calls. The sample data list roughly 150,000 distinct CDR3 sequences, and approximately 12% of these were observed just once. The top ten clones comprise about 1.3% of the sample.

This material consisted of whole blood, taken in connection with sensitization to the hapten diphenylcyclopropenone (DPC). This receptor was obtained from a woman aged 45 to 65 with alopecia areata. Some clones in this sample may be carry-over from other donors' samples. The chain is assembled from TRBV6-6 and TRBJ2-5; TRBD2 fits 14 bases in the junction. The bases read TGTGCCAGCAGTTCCCCGGGACTAGCGGGAGTACAGGAGACCCAGTACTTC. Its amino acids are CASSSPGLAGVQETQYF.